Reported below is one T cell receptor (beta chain). The entry originates in a study of PD-L1 blockade in urothelial cancer. Overall study context: Patients commenced atezolizumab in the mid-2010s, and it was given at 1,200 mg intravenously every 3 weeks. Male sex and bladder-origin urothelial cancer characterized about 90% of the roughly 29 patients. Patients previously received 0 to 3 chemotherapy regimens.

Time point meaning: peripheral blood 6 weeks after treatment start. Locally advanced or metastatic urothelial carcinoma was present in patients. The germline V and J ends were trimmed by 0 bases and 0 bases, with 6 bases remaining between them. The CDR3 contains 15 residues. The V gene's germline CDR1 is LGHNA and CDR2 YSLEER. Profiled with immunoSEQ multiplex PCR; TCRdb holds only in-frame clones, not every one. The sample holds around 100,000 clones, roughly 90% seen once. The receptor's source is a man in his sixties with urothelial cancer. The chain employs TRBV4-3 and TRBJ1-3; D is unresolved. The sequences come from PBMCs, collected around atezolizumab (anti-PD-L1) treatment. CDR3 in DNA: TGCGCCAGCAGCCAAGATAGCAACTCTGGAAACACCATATATTTT. Amino acids: CASSQDSNSGNTIYF.